The next 28 T cell receptor beta chains were all read from a single sample in a study of T cell responses to AZD1222 COVID-19 vaccine. The data were produced by immunoSEQ multiplex PCR, yet TCRdb's version contains in-frame clones alone and is incomplete. The repertoire holds 100,000 to 150,000 clones, about 90% seen once, with 1.1% in the top ten. The sample in question was peripheral blood, obtained on day 0 of AZD1222 vaccination. The receptors shown here come from an adult in good health.

The genes are TRBV5-1 and TRBJ1-1; 7 bases are shared with TRBD1. The CDR3 has 14 amino acids. The V gene's germline CDR1 is SGHRS and CDR2 YFSETQ. J gave up 5 bases and V 3 bases, and 7 bases lay outside the gene matches. This CDR3 reads CASSSSDRVTEAFF. CDR3 sequence (DNA): TGCGCCAGCAGCTCCTCTGACAGGGTGACTGAAGCTTTCTTT.

The V and J genes are TRBV5-1 and TRBJ2-5; D possibly uses TRBD1 or TRBD2 (5 bases each). The V and J ends lost 4 bases and 1 base respectively, with 8 bases between them. This CDR3 spans 13 amino acids. Germline loops: CDR1 SGHRS, CDR2 YFSETQ. CDR3 coding DNA: TGCGCCAGCAGCCGGGGCAGCCAAGAGACCCAGTACTTC. Its translation: CASSRGSQETQYF.

Concerning this clone: At one end, the junction sequence differs from germline, possibly due to a read error. The rearrangement joins TRBV19 to TRBJ1-3; 9 nucleotides align to TRBD1. The CDR3 runs 14 residues. The germline CDR1 and CDR2 sequences are LNHDA and SQIVND (reference sequence). The CDR3 region is CASSWTGAGSTIYF. Here the CDR3 DNA reads TGTGCCAGTAGCTGGACAGGGGCGGGAAGCACCATATATTTT.

This clone showed up just once. The chain combines TRBV24-1 with TRBJ1-5; 10 nucleotides agree with TRBD1. The CDR3 is 18 residues long. Per germline, CDR1 KGHDR and CDR2 SFDVKD. V lost 3 bases and J lost 0; bases outside the gene matches: 7. CDR3 protein: CATSDRTGGVYSNQPQHF. The CDR3 DNA follows: TGTGCCACCAGTGATAGGACAGGGGGAGTGTATAGCAATCAGCCCCAGCATTTT.

This rearrangement joins TRBV28 to TRBJ1-4; possibly TRBD1 for D (6 bases). This CDR3 region has 16 residues. Trimming removed 1 base from V and 2 bases from J, with 11 bases in between. CDR1 MDHEN and CDR2 SYDVKM come from the germline V gene. The CDR3 spells CASSLLGAWTNEKLFF. CDR3 in DNA: TGTGCCAGCAGTTTATTGGGGGCCTGGACTAATGAAAAACTGTTTTTT. Using reference TRBV28 and TRBJ1-4 for the parts outside the CDR3, the full variable domain is DVKVTQSSRYLVKRTGEKVFLECVQDMDHENMFWYRQDPGLGLRLIYFSYDVKMKEKGDIPEGYSVSREKKERFSLILESASTNQTSMYLCASSLLGAWTNEKLFFGSGTQLSVL.

The chain employs TRBV10-3 and TRBJ1-2; the D gene is possibly TRBD1 (6 bases). The CDR3 contains 13 residues. Germline V lookup: CDR1 ENHRY, CDR2 SYGVKD. V shed 4 bases and J shed 3 bases, with 9 bases lying between them. DNA of the CDR3: TGTGCCATCAGTGTGGGGGGCGACTATGGCTACACCTTC. Translation: CAISVGGDYGYTF.

The CDR3 DNA follows: TGTGCCAGGGTCTCTGGAAACACCATATATTTT. As protein: CARVSGNTIYF. The J gene is TRBJ1-3, the V gene TRBV21-1. TRBV21-1 is a pseudogene segment. The length of the CDR3 is 11 residues.

This chain uses TRBV12-3 or TRBV12-4 with TRBJ1-5; D might be TRBD1 (5 bases). Deletions cut 6 bases from V and 7 bases from J, with 13 bases between. CDR3 length: 13 amino acids. This CDR3 reads CASRWGGEQPQHF. In nucleotides, the CDR3 is TGTGCCAGCAGATGGGGAGGGGAGCAGCCCCAGCATTTT.

This clone was recorded once. V gene TRBV7-9 combines with J gene TRBJ2-2; D not certain. This CDR3 comprises 12 residues. Between the trimmed V and J ends, which lost 1 base and 5 bases, there was a span of 2 bases. Germline CDR1 is SEHNR and CDR2 is FQNEAQ (reference sequence). CDR3 region: CASSLGTGELFF. CDR3 nucleotides: TGTGCCAGCAGCTTAGGAACCGGGGAGCTGTTTTTT.

This clone was recorded only once. The genes are TRBV4-2 and TRBJ2-4; D perhaps matches TRBD2 (6 bases). The ends were cut back, 1 base at V and 4 bases at J, with 17 bases in the middle. Germline-derived CDR1 and CDR2 are LGHNA and YNFKEQ. The CDR3 is 17 residues long. DNA of the CDR3: TGTGCCAGCAGCCAAGGGTATATAGCGGAGACTAAAAACATTCAGTACTTC. This gives the protein CASSQGYIAETKNIQYF.

The chain is built from TRBV5-4 and TRBJ2-5; tentative D call: TRBD2 (6 bases). The V end was cut by 0 bases, the J end by 1 base, with 13 bases between. CDR1 SGHNT and CDR2 YYREEE come from the germline V gene (reference sequence). The CDR3 covers 16 residues. The CDR3 loop reads CASSLAYGGTQETQYF. DNA of the CDR3: TGTGCCAGCAGCTTGGCGTATGGCGGGACCCAAGAGACCCAGTACTTC.

This chain uses TRBV3-1 (or the pseudogene TRBV3-2) with TRBJ2-3; 7 nucleotides match TRBD2. The ends lost 5 bases at V and 4 bases at J; junction bases unmatched: 9. Germline CDR1 reads LGHDT; CDR2 reads YNNKEL (reference sequence). There are 15 residues in the CDR3. CDR3 nucleotide sequence: TGTGCCAGCAGCAGGGCGGGAGTGGGCCCAGATACGCAGTATTTT. It specifies CASSRAGVGPDTQYF.

The chain links TRBV5-6 to TRBJ2-2, with 12 nucleotides matching TRBD2. CDR3 length equals 17 residues. Trimming cost V 2 bases and J 4 bases; bases outside gene matches: 6. Germline V CDR1 and CDR2: SGHDT, YYEEEE. The CDR3 sequence is CASSLQTSGSFTGELFF. DNA of the CDR3: TGTGCCAGCAGCTTACAGACTAGCGGGAGTTTCACCGGGGAGCTGTTTTTT.

The chain has TRBV19 and TRBJ1-1, with a possible D match to TRBD1 (6 bases). Trimming cost V 6 bases and J 3 bases, with 17 bases left between them. Germline CDR1 reads LNHDA; CDR2 reads SQIVND (reference sequence). The CDR3 totals 15 residues. CDR3 nucleotide sequence: TGTGCCAGTAGCAAGTACGGGGGGGCCGACACTGAAGCTTTCTTT. Amino acid sequence: CASSKYGGADTEAFF. The full variable domain, completed using reference TRBV19 and TRBJ1-1, is DGGITQSPKYLFRKEGQNVTLSCEQNLNHDAMYWYRQDPGQGLRLIYYSQIVNDFQKGDIAEGYSVSREKKESFPLTVTSAQKNPTAFYLCASSKYGGADTEAFFGQGTRLTVV.

The chain couples TRBV6-5 to TRBJ2-3, with D maybe TRBD2 (5 bases). This CDR3 region has 16 residues. V dropped 0 bases and J dropped 0 bases, with 10 bases sitting between them. From germline, CDR1 is MNHEY and CDR2 SVGAGI. As DNA, the CDR3 is TGTGCCAGCAGTTACTCGACTCCGGGGAGCACAGATACGCAGTATTTT. Residues: CASSYSTPGSTDTQYF.

V usage is TRBV19 and J usage is TRBJ2-1; D not certain. Trimming cost V 7 bases and J 1 base, with 17 bases left between them. CDR1 and CDR2 from the germline V gene are LNHDA and SQIVND (reference sequence). The CDR3 contains 16 residues. CDR3 in DNA: TGTGCCAGTACCACGGTTTGGCGGCTGTCCTACAATGAGCAGTTCTTC. Its protein is CASTTVWRLSYNEQFF. Full variable domain (missing parts from reference TRBV19 and TRBJ2-1): DGGITQSPKYLFRKEGQNVTLSCEQNLNHDAMYWYRQDPGQGLRLIYYSQIVNDFQKGDIAEGYSVSREKKESFPLTVTSAQKNPTAFYLCASTTVWRLSYNEQFFGPGTRLTVL.

This clone has just one count. The chain has TRBV28 and TRBJ1-5; 7 bases map to TRBD1. CDR3 size: 15 residues. V trimming: 6 bases; J trimming: 3 bases; junction bases outside the gene matches: 8. Per germline, CDR1 MDHEN and CDR2 SYDVKM. CDR3 protein: CASRAGGTDNQPQHF. CDR3 bases: TGTGCCAGCAGGGCGGGCGGGACAGACAATCAGCCCCAGCATTTT.

This chain connects TRBV16 to TRBJ1-1, with D maybe TRBD1 (5 bases). The CDR3 runs to 16 residues. Trimming cost V 0 bases and J 1 base, with 12 bases left between them. Germline CDR1 and CDR2: KGHSY and FQNENV. The CDR3 DNA reads TGTGCCAGCAGCCAATCCCCGGGGGGATCGAACACTGAAGCTTTCTTT. Protein product: CASSQSPGGSNTEAFF.

The rearrangement joins TRBV7-3 to TRBJ2-7; 7 bases map to TRBD1. The CDR3 runs to 15 residues. V dropped 5 bases and J dropped 3; count of bases not matched to a gene: 10. Germline V CDR1 and CDR2: SGHTA, FQGTGA. CDR3 protein: CASSPGQEDCYEQYF. Here the CDR3 DNA reads TGTGCCAGCAGCCCAGGACAGGAGGATTGCTACGAGCAGTACTTC.

This clone was counted between two and nine times. The V and J genes are TRBV7-9 and TRBJ2-7; D not certain. Germline V CDR1 and CDR2: SEHNR, FQNEAQ (reference sequence). V was cut by 4 bases and J by 1 base, with 11 bases left in between. This CDR3 contains 14 residues. The CDR3, as DNA: TGTGCCAGCAGCTCCCAGACCAGTTCCTACGAGCAGTACTTC. Its protein product is CASSSQTSSYEQYF.

In its sample, this clone was seen once. The J gene is TRBJ1-2, the V gene TRBV4-1, with a possible D match to TRBD1 (5 bases). Germline lookup yields CDR1 MGHRA and CDR2 YSYEKL. With 1 base removed from V and 4 bases from J, the gap between germline ends came to 13 bases. The CDR3 has 15 residues. The CDR3 loop is CASSQGWGGIYGYTF. The CDR3, as DNA: TGCGCCAGCAGCCAAGGCTGGGGGGGTATCTATGGCTACACCTTC.

This clone was observed a single time. The chain recombines TRBV5-1 with TRBJ2-2; D not certain. This CDR3 comprises 15 residues. Germline V gene lookup returns CDR1 SGHRS and CDR2 YFSETQ. Between the trimmed V and J ends, which lost 4 bases and 3 bases, there was a span of 13 bases. In DNA form, the CDR3 reads TGCGCCAGCAGCAATACGGGCTCATACACCGGGGAGCTGTTTTTT. Translation gives CASSNTGSYTGELFF.

This clone was recorded only once. This chain connects TRBV5-1 to TRBJ1-4; 10 nucleotides agree with TRBD1. The germline V gene has CDR1 SGHRS and CDR2 YFSETQ. The CDR3 extends over 14 amino acids. J was trimmed by 6 bases and V by 4 bases; bases with no gene match: 3. The CDR3 nucleotides read TGCGCCAGCAGCCCCGGGACAGGGGATGAAAAACTGTTTTTT. Translating it yields CASSPGTGDEKLFF.

This chain joins TRBV19 and TRBJ2-2; a possible D gene is TRBD1 (5 bases). The V end lost 8 bases, the J end lost 6 bases, and 22 bases lay between the germline ends. The CDR3 is made up of 16 amino acids. Looked up from germline, CDR1 is LNHDA and CDR2 is SQIVND (reference sequence). The CDR3 DNA sequence: TGTGCCAGTGATCATAGGTCAGGGTCTCTTCCCGGGGAGCTGTTTTTT. Its protein is CASDHRSGSLPGELFF.

The rearrangement links TRBV18 to TRBJ2-1, with 13 bases fitting TRBD2. With 4 bases clipped from V and 3 bases from J, the junction kept 9 bases outside the gene matches. The CDR3 runs 18 residues. The germline gives CDR1 KGHSH, CDR2 LQKENI. The CDR3 region is CASSRSGTSGVYYNEQFF. CDR3 sequence (DNA): TGTGCCAGCTCACGATCCGGGACTAGCGGGGTATACTACAATGAGCAGTTCTTC.

V gene TRBV7-3 combines with J gene TRBJ2-2, with 8 bases lining up with TRBD1. The V gene's germline CDR1 is SGHTA and CDR2 FQGTGA. Trimming took 5 bases from V and 3 from J; bases not matched to a gene: 2. The CDR3 length is 14 residues. CDR3 bases: TGTGCCAGCAGCAAGGACAGGGACACCGGGGAGCTGTTTTTT. Protein: CASSKDRDTGELFF.

The chain recombines TRBV5-6 with TRBJ1-2, with 7 bases matching TRBD1. J gave up 4 bases and V 1 base, and 4 bases lay outside the gene matches. There are 14 residues in the CDR3. Germline V CDR1 and CDR2: SGHDT, YYEEEE. In DNA, the CDR3 is TGTGCCAGCAGCTTGCCTGGGACAGCCTATGGCTACACCTTC. It encodes CASSLPGTAYGYTF.

V usage is TRBV2 and J usage is TRBJ1-1, with 10 positions matching TRBD1. The CDR3 length is 13 residues. The trim removed 11 bases at V and 4 bases at J, leaving 7 bases unmatched. Germline V gene data show CDR1 as SNHLY and CDR2 as FYNNEI. CDR3 nucleotide sequence: TGTGCCCTTGGGAGGGACAGGGGCACTGAAGCTTTCTTT. This gives the protein CALGRDRGTEAFF.